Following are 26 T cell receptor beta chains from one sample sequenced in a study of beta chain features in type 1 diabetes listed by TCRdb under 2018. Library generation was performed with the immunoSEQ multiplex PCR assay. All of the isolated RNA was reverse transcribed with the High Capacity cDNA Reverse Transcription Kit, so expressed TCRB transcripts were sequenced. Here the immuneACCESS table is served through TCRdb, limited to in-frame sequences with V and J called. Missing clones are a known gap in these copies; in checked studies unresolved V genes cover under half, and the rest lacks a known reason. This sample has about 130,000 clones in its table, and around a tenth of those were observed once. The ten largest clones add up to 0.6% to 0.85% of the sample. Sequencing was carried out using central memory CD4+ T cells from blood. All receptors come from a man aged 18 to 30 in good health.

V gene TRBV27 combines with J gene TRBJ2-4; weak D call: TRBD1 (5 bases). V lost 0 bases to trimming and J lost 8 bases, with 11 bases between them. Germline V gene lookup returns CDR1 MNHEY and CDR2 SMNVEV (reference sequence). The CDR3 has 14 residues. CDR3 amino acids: CASSLSAGMDIQYF. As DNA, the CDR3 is TGTGCCAGCAGTTTATCGGCAGGGATGGACATTCAGTACTTC.

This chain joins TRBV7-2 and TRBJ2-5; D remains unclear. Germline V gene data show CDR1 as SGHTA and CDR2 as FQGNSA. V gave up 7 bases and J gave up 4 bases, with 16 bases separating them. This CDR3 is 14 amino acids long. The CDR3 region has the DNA TGTGCCAGCACTCAAGCAGGCGCCCCAGAGACCCAGTACTTC. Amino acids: CASTQAGAPETQYF.

The CDR3: CASARATQETQYF. CDR3 nucleotides: TGTGCCAGTGCCAGGGCGACCCAAGAGACCCAGTACTTC. This rearrangement joins TRBV19 to TRBJ2-5, with D tentatively TRBD1 (5 bases). The V and J ends lost 8 bases and 1 base respectively, with 11 bases between them. Germline CDR1 is LNHDA and CDR2 is SQIVND (reference sequence). There are 13 residues in the CDR3.

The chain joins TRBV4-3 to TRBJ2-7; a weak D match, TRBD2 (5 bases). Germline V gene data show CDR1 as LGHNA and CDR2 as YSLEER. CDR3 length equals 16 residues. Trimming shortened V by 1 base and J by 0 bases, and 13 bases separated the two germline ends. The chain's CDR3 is CASSQGAGLSSYEQYF. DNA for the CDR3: TGCGCCAGCAGCCAAGGGGCAGGACTGAGCTCCTACGAGCAGTACTTC.

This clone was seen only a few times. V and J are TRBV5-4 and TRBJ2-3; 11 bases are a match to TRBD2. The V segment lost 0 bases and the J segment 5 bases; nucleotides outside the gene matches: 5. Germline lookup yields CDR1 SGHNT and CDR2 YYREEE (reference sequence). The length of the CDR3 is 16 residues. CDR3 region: CASSLVLAGGEDTQYF. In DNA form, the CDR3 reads TGTGCCAGCAGCTTGGTTCTAGCGGGGGGTGAAGATACGCAGTATTTT.

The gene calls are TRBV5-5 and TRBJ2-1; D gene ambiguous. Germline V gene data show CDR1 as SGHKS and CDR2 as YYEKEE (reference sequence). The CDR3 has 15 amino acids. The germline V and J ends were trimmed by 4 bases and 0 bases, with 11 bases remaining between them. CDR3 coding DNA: TGTGCCAGCAGCGCTGGGCCCAGCTCCTACAATGAGCAGTTCTTC. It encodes CASSAGPSSYNEQFF.

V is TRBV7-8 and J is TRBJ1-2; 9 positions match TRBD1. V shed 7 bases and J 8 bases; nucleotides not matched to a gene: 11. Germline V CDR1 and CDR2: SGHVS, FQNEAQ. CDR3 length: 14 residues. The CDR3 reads CASTLIQGARGYTF. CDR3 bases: TGTGCCAGCACTTTAATACAGGGGGCTAGAGGCTACACCTTC.

CDR3 sequence reads: CASSFPGQTETQYF. The CDR3 DNA sequence: TGTGCCAGCAGCTTTCCAGGACAAACTGAGACCCAGTACTTC. This rearrangement joins TRBV5-4 to TRBJ2-5, with a weak D call TRBD1 (5 bases). The germline V gene has CDR1 SGHNT and CDR2 YYREEE (reference sequence). Trimming removed 2 bases at V and 5 bases at J, with 13 bases between. This CDR3 has 14 amino acids.

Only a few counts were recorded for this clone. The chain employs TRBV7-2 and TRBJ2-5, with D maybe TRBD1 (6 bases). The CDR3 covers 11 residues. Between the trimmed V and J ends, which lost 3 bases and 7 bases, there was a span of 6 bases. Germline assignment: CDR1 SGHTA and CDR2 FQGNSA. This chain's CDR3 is CASSLGATQYF. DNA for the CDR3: TGTGCCAGCAGCTTGGGGGCGACCCAGTACTTC.

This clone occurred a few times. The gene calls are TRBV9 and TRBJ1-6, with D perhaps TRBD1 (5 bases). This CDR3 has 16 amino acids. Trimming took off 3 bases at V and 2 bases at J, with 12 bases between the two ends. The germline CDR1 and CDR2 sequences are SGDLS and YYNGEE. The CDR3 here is CASSESRGAYNSPLHF. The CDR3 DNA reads TGTGCCAGCAGCGAGTCTCGGGGGGCCTATAATTCACCCCTCCACTTT.

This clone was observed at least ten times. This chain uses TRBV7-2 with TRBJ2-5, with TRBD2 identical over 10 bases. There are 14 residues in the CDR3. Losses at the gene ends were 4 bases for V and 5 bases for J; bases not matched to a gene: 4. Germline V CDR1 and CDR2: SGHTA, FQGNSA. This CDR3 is CASSSLAGYETQYF. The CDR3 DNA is TGTGCCAGCAGCTCACTAGCGGGGTATGAGACCCAGTACTTC. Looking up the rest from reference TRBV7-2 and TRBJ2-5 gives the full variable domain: GAGVSQSPSNKVTEKGKDVELRCDPISGHTALYWYRQSLGQGLEFLIYFQGNSAPDKSGLPSDRFSAERTGGSVSTLTIQRTQQEDSAVYLCASSSLAGYETQYFGPGTRLLVL.

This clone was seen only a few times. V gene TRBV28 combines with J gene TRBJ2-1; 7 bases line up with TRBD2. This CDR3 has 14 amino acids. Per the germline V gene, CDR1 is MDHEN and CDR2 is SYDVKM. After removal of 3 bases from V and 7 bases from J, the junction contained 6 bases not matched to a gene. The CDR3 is CASSLWGGRNEQFF. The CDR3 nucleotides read TGTGCCAGCAGTTTGTGGGGGGGGAGAAATGAGCAGTTCTTC.

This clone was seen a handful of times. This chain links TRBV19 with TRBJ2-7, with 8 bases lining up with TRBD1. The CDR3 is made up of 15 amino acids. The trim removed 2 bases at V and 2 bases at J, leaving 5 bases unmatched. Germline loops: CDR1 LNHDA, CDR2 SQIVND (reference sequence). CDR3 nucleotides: TGTGCCAGTAGTATAACGGGACAGGATACCTACGAGCAGTACTTC. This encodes CASSITGQDTYEQYF.

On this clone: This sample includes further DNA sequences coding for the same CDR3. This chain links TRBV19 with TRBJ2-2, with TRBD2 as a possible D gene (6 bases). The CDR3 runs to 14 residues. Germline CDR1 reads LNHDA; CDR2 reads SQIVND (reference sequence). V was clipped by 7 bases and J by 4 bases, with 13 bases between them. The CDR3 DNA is TGTGCCAGTACCGGGACGGGGGTCACCGGGGAGCTGTTTTTT. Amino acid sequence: CASTGTGVTGELFF.

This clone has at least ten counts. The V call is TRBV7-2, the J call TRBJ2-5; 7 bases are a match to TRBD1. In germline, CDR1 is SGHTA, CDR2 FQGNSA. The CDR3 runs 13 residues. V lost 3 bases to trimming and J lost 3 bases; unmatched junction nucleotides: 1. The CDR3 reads CASSFQGEETQYF. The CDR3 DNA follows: TGTGCCAGCAGCTTCCAGGGGGAAGAGACCCAGTACTTC.

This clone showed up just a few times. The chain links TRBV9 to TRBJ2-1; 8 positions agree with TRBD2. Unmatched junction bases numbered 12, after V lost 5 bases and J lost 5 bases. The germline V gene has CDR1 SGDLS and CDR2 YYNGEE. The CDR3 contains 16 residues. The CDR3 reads CASSSTVGTRNNEQFF. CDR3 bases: TGTGCCAGCAGTTCAACGGTAGGGACTAGAAACAATGAGCAGTTCTTC.

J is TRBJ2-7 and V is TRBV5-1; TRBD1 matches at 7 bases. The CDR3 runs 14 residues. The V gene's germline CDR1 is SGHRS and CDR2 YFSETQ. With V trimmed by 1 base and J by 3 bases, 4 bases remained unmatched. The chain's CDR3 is CASSLTGEIYEQYF. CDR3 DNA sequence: TGCGCCAGCAGCTTGACAGGGGAGATCTACGAGCAGTACTTC.

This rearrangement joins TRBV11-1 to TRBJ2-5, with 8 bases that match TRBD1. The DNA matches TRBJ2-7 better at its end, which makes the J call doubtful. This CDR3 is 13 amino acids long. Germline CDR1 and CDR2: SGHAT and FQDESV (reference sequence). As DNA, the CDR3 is TGTGCCAGCAGCCTGGACAGGGTCTACGAGCAGTACTTC. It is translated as CASSLDRVYEQYF.

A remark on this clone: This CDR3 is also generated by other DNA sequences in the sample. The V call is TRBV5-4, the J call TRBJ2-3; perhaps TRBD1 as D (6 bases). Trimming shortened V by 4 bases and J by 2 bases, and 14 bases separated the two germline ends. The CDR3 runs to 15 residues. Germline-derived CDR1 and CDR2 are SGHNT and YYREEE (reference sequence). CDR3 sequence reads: CASSLRAGVTDTQYF. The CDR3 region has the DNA TGTGCCAGCAGCCTACGTGCAGGGGTCACAGATACGCAGTATTTT.

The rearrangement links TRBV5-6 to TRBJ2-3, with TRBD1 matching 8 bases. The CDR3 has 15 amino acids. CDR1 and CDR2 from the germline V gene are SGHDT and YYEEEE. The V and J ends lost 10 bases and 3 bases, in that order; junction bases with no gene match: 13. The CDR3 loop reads CAWGRAGGATDTQYF. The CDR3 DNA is TGTGCCTGGGGAAGGGCAGGGGGCGCGACAGATACGCAGTATTTT. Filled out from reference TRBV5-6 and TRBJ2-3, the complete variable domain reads DAGVTQSPTHLIKTRGQQVTLRCSPKSGHDTVSWYQQALGQGPQFIFQYYEEEERQRGNFPDRFSGHQFPNYSSELNVNALLLGDSALYLCAWGRAGGATDTQYFGPGTRLTVL.

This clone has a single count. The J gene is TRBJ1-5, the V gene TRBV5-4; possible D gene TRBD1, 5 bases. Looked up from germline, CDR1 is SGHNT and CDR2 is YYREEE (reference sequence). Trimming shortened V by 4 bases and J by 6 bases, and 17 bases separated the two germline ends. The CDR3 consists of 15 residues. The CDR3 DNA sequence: TGTGCCAGCAGCCCTTCGGGGGAGTTTCCTCAGCCCCAGCATTTT. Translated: CASSPSGEFPQPQHF.

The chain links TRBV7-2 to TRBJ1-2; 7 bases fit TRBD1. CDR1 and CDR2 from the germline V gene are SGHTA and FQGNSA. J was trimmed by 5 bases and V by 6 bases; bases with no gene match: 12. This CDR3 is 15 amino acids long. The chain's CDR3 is CASSPRGTEFYGYTF. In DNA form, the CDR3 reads TGTGCCAGCAGTCCACGGGGGACAGAATTTTATGGCTACACCTTC.

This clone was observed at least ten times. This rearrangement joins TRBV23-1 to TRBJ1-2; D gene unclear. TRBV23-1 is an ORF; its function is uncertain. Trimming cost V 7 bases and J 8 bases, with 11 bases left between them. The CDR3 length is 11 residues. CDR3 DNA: TGCGCCAGCAACTCAACGTCCGGCTACACCTTC. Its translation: CASNSTSGYTF.

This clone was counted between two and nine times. CDR3 region: CSAEDRGDYGYTF. The CDR3 DNA reads TGCAGCGCCGAGGACAGGGGCGACTATGGCTACACCTTC. The genes are TRBV29-1 and TRBJ1-2; TRBD1 matches 9 bases. The CDR3 sequence is 13 residues long. Germline V gives CDR1 SQVTM, CDR2 ANQGSEA. J lost 3 bases, V lost 7 bases, and 6 bases had no gene match.

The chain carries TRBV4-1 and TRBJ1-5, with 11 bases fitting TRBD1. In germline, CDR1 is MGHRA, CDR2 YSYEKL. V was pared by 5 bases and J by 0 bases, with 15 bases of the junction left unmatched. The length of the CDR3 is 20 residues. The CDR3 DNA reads TGCGCCAGCAGCACCCCTCTGGGGACAGGGGGATTCAATAGCAATCAGCCCCAGCATTTT. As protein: CASSTPLGTGGFNSNQPQHF.

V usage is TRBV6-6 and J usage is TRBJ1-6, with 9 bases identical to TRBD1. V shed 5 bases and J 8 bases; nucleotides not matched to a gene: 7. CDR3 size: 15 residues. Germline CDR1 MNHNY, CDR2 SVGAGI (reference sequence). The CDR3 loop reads CASSPGQGNYSPLHF. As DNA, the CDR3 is TGTGCCAGCAGTCCGGGACAGGGTAATTATTCACCCCTCCACTTT.